This T cell receptor beta chain appears in the sequencing data of a study of cytomegalovirus exposure and HLA in healthy donors. Of note for this clone: Its antigen is not known.

The donors formed part of the roughly 120-subject validation cohort, distinct from the approximately 670-subject first cohort. Study-level findings and limits: The study flagged about 150 TCR beta chains as cytomegalovirus-associated. Reports described diagnosis of cytomegalovirus status by the classifier as highly specific and sensitive. Through in vitro validation, three CMV-associated chains were shown to be specific for CMV antigens.

The germline V gene encodes CDR1 SEHNR and CDR2 FQNEAQ (reference sequence). The junction had 9 bases not matched to a gene; V was cut back by 5 bases and J by 4 bases. This CDR3 region has 16 residues. Generated by immunoSEQ multiplex PCR, the TCRdb table keeps only in-frame clones and is missing some. Of 45,000 to 60,000 clones in the sample, over 90% were seen once. The receptor's source is a woman between 18 and 29 years old in good health and CMV-seronegative. The specimen sequenced was PBMCs. This sequence joins TRBV7-9 and TRBJ2-1; 9 positions match TRBD2. CDR3 DNA sequence: TGTGCCAGCAGCCGTAGTTTAGCGGGAGAATACAATGAGCAGTTCTTC. It is translated as CASSRSLAGEYNEQFF.